The 3 T cell receptor beta chains below were found in one sample sequenced in a study of T cells in Graves' hyperthyroidism and ophthalmopathy. The CDR3 regions of TCR beta were amplified from RNA transcripts. First-round RT-PCR of the TCR CDR3 relied on the HTBI primer set. TCRdb processed the multiplex PCR reads anew with MiXCR; each CDR3 protein has one entry. The sample gives about 610,000 distinct CDR3 sequences, roughly 14% of which show up once; about 4% is in the top ten. Sequencing was done on a sample of blood. These receptors were taken from a woman between 40 and 50 years old with Graves' ophthalmopathy.

This clonotype was recorded at least ten times. This sequence joins TRBV20-1 and TRBJ2-5, with TRBD1 matching 7 bases. The CDR3 is 14 residues long. V trimming: 6 bases; J trimming: 4 bases; junction bases outside the gene matches: 11. Germline loops: CDR1 DFQATT, CDR2 SNEGSKA (reference sequence). The CDR3 protein is CSAPSRDSRETQYF. The CDR3 DNA sequence: TGCAGTGCCCCCAGCCGGGACAGTCGAGAGACCCAGTACTTC.

This clonotype appeared a few times. This chain joins TRBV4-3 and TRBJ2-7; D ambiguous. Germline V CDR1 and CDR2: LGHNA, YSLEER. CDR3 size: 15 residues. Between the trimmed V and J ends, which lost 0 bases and 3 bases, there was a span of 12 bases. CDR3 loop: CASSQDRSNLYEQYF. The CDR3 DNA reads TGCGCCAGCAGCCAAGACAGATCCAACCTCTACGAGCAGTACTTC.

There are many counts of this clonotype. This chain joins TRBV11-2 and TRBJ1-1; D is possibly TRBD1 (5 bases). Per the germline V gene, CDR1 is SGHAT and CDR2 is FQNNGV. The CDR3 runs 15 residues. V lost 1 base and J lost 5, with 14 bases in between. CDR3 region: CASSLVEGSRTEAFF. The CDR3 region has the DNA TGTGCCAGCAGCTTAGTCGAGGGGTCTCGAACTGAAGCTTTCTTT. The full variable domain, in which reference TRBV11-2 and TRBJ1-1 provide the parts outside the CDR3, is EAGVAQSPRYKIIEKRQSVAFWCNPISGHATLYWYQQILGQGPKLLIQFQNNGVVDDSQLPKDRFSAERLKGVDSTLKIQPAKLEDSAVYLCASSLVEGSRTEAFFGQGTRLTVV.